This T cell receptor (beta chain) was sequenced in a study of shared clonotypes between healthy human individuals. Regarding the study as a whole: Memory subsets had estimated richness that was generally smaller than that of naive subsets.

The germline V gene encodes CDR1 LNHNV and CDR2 YYDKDF (reference sequence). CDR3 length: 12 amino acids. The germline V and J ends were trimmed by 4 bases and 10 bases, with 11 bases remaining between them. CD8 cells regarded as naive lacked CD45RO, were positively chosen for CCR7, and omitted terminally differentiated effector memory CD45RA+ cells. The repertoire was sequenced with immunoSEQ multiplex PCR; TCRdb's copy has only in-frame clones and lacks some. Seen here are approximately 810,000 clones, nearly 95% observed once, and the top ten hold more than 20%. In its sample, this clone was seen once. The antigen is not known.

This sequence was found in a man aged 25-45 years in good health. Specimen: naive CD8+ T cells sorted from blood. J is TRBJ2-1 and V is TRBV15, with D perhaps given as TRBD1 or TRBD2 (6 bases each). CDR3 loop: CATSIGGREQFF. CDR3 sequence (DNA): TGTGCCACCAGCATTGGGGGGCGGGAGCAGTTCTTC.